The TCR beta chain under discussion was sequenced for a study of T cell changes during pregnancy in multiple sclerosis. TCRdb's table, derived via immunoSEQ multiplex PCR, lists solely in-frame clones and lacks some. The sample includes some 100,000 clones, about 90% of them seen just once. This clone was observed a few times. CDR1 is SGHNT and CDR2 is YENEEA in the germline V gene. V was clipped by 4 bases and J by 7 bases, with 14 bases between them. The CDR3 spans 13 residues. The chain is built from TRBV11-3 and TRBJ2-7; tentatively, D is TRBD1 (5 bases). This sequence was found in a female donor with multiple sclerosis, enrolled in a pregnancy study. This sample comprised peripheral blood, obtained in the second trimester of pregnancy. CDR3 region: CASSSSTAWEQYF. The CDR3 DNA reads TGTGCCAGCAGCTCCTCGACAGCTTGGGAGCAGTACTTC. Full variable domain (remainder filled in from reference TRBV11-3 and TRBJ2-7): EAGVVQSPRYKIIEKKQPVAFWCNPISGHNTLYWYLQNLGQGPELLIRYENEEAVDDSQLPKDRFSAERLKGVDSTLKIQPAELGDSAVYLCASSSSTAWEQYFGPGTRLTVT.